This note documents a single T cell receptor (beta chain) sequence. The source of the sample is a study of blood T cell repertoires in COVID-19. In germline, CDR1 is MDHEN, CDR2 SYDVKM. The ends were cut back, 3 bases at V and 6 bases at J, with 11 bases in the middle. The CDR3 runs 13 residues. Participants, about 18 to 90 years old, spanned some 23 US areas. Under the authors' procedure: Using reference gene primer amplification, nucleated cell counts were estimated. Measured with immunoSEQ multiplex PCR; TCRdb has only the in-frame clones, and not every one. The DNA gave D and trimming, while V, J and clone size come from that table. This table holds 300,000 to 400,000 clones, 80% to 90% found once.

The rearrangement joins TRBV28 to TRBJ1-2, with D unresolved. Sequencing was done on a sample of PBMCs or T cells enriched from blood (not recorded which). The TCR sequence derives from a middle-aged woman with acute COVID-19. CDR3 sequence reads: CASSLRSRDGYTF. The CDR3 DNA reads as TGTGCCAGCAGTTTGAGGTCTCGGGATGGCTACACCTTC.